This TCR beta chain emerged from a study of blood T cells in healthy people across ages. Primed by a sample-barcoded 5' primer and a J-beta primer mix, a second PCR proceeded for about 6 to 11 cycles. Every sample gave at least 2.5 million paired-end reads containing CDR3. In TCRdb, the 5' RACE reads were re-called with MiXCR into one record per CDR3 protein. The sample contains about 750,000 distinct CDR3 sequences, about 53% of which appear only once. Findings of the study overall: Long-lived donors carried more naive CD4+ cells and greater diversity than aged donors. Total diversity from one million sequenced T cells was likely underestimated.

The junction had 22 bases not matched to a gene; V was cut back by 4 bases and J by 6 bases. There are 20 residues in the CDR3. The germline CDR1 and CDR2 sequences are LGHDT and YNNKEL (reference sequence). About this clonotype: Its antigen is undetermined.

The authors extracted at least 6 micrograms of total RNA per sample. Source material: blood. The receptor's source is a man at least 80 years old in good health. The chain combines TRBV3-1 with TRBJ2-1, with 9 nucleotides matching TRBD2. The CDR3 sequence is CASSPDRRPGGTSLGNEQFF. In DNA form, the CDR3 reads TGTGCCAGCAGCCCTGACCGGCGGCCGGGCGGGACTAGCTTGGGCAATGAGCAGTTCTTC.